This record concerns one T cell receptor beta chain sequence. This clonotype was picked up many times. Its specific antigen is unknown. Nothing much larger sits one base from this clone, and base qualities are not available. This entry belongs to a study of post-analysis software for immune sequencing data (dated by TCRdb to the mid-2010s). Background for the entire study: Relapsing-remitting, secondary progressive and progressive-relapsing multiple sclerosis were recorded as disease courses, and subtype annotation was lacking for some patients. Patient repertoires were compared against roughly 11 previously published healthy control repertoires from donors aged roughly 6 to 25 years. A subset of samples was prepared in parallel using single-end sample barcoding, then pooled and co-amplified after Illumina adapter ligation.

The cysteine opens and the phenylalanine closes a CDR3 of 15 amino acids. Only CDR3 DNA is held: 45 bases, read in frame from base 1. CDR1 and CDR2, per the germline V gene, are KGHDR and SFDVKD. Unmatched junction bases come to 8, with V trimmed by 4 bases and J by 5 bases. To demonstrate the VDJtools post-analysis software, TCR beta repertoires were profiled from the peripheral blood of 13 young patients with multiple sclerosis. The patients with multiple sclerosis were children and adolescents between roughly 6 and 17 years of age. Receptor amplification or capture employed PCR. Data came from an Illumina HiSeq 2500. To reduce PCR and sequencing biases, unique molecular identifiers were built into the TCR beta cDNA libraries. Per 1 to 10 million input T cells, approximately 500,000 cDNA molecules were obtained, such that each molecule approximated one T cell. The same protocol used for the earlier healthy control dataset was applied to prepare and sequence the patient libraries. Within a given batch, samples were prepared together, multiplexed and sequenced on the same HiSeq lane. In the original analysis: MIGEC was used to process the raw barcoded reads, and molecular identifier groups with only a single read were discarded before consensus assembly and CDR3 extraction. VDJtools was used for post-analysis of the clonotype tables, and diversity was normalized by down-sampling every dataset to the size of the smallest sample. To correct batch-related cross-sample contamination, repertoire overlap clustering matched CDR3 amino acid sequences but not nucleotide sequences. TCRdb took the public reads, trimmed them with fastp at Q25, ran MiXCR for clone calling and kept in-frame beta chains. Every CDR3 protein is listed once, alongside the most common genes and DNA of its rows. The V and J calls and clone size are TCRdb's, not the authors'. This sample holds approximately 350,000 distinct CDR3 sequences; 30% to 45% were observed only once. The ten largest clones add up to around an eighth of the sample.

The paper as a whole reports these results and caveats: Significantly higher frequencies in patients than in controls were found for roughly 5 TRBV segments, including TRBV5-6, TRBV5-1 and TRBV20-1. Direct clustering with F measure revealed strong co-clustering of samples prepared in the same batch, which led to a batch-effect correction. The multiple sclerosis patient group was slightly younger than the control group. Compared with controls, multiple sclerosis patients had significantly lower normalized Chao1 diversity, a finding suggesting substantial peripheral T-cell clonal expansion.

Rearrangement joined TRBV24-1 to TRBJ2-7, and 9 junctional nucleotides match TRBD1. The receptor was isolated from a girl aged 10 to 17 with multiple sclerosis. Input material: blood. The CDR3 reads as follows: CATSEGTGSIHEQYF. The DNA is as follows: TGTGCCACCAGTGAAGGGACAGGGTCAATTCACGAGCAGTACTTC.